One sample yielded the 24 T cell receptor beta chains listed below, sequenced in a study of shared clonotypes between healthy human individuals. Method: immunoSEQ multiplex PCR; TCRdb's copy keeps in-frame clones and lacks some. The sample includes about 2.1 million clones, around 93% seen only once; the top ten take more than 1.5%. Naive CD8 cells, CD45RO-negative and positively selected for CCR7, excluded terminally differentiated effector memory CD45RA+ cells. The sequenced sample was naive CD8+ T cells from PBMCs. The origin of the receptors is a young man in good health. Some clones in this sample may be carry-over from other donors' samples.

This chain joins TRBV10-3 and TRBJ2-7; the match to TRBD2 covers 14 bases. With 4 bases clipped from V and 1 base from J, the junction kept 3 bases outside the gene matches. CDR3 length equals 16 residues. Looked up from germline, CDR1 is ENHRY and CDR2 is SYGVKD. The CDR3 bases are TGTGCCATCAGTGCGGGACTAGCGGGAGTTTCCTACGAGCAGTACTTC. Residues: CAISAGLAGVSYEQYF.

In DNA form, the CDR3 reads TGTGCCAGCAGCTTTGGGACAGGGGAGCTGTTTTTT. Translated: CASSFGTGELFF. The rearrangement joins TRBV7-6 to TRBJ2-2; maybe TRBD1 (6 bases). The CDR3 runs to 12 residues. The V end lost 3 bases, the J end lost 8 bases, and 7 bases lay between the germline ends. Germline V gene data show CDR1 as SGHVS and CDR2 as FNYEAQ.

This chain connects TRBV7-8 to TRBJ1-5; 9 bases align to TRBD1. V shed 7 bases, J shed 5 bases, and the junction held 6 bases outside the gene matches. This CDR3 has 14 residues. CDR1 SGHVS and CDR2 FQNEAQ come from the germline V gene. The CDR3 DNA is TGTGCCAGCACCCCGGGACAGGGCGATCAGCCCCAGCATTTT. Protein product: CASTPGQGDQPQHF.

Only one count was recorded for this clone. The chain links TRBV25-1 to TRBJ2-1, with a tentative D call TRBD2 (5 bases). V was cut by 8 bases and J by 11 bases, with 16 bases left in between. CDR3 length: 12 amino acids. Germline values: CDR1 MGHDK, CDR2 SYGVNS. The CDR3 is CASLGGPGKQFF. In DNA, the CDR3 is TGTGCCAGCCTGGGCGGGCCCGGAAAGCAGTTCTTC.

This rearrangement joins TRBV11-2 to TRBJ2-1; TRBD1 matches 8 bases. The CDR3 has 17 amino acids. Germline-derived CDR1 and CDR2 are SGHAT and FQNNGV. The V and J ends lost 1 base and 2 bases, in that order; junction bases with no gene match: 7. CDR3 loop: CASSLAEQGGTYNEQFF. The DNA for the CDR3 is TGTGCCAGCAGCTTAGCCGAACAGGGGGGCACCTACAATGAGCAGTTCTTC.

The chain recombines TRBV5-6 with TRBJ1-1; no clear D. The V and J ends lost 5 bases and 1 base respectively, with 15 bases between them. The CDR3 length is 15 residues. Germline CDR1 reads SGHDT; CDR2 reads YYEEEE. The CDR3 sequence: CASRRVSRRNTEAFF. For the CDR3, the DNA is TGTGCCAGCAGGCGGGTTTCGAGGAGGAACACTGAAGCTTTCTTT.

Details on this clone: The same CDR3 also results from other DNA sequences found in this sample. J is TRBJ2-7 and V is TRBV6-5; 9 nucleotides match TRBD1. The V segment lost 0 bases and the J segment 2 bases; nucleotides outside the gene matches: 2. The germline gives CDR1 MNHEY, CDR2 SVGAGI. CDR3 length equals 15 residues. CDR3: CASSYSRTGAYEQYF. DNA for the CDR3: TGTGCCAGCAGTTACTCAAGGACAGGGGCCTACGAGCAGTACTTC.

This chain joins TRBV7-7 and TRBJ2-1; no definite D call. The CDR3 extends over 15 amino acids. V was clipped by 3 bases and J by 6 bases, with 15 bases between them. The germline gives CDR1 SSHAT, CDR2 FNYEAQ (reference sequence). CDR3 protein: CASSFAGSGLNEQFF. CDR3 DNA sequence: TGTGCCAGCAGCTTTGCCGGGTCTGGGCTCAATGAGCAGTTCTTC.

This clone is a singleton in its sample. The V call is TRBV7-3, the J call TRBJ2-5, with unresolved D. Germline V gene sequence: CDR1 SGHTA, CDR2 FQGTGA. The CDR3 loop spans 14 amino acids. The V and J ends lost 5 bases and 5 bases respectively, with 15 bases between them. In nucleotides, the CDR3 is TGTGCCAGCAGCCCAGAACACTCCTGGGAGACCCAGTACTTC. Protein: CASSPEHSWETQYF.

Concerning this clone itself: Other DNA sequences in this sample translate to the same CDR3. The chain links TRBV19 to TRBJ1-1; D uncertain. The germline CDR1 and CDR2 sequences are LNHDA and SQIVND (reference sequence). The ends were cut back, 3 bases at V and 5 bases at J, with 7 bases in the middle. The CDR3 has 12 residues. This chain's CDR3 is CASSMGFTEAFF. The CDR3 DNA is TGTGCCAGTAGTATGGGGTTTACTGAAGCTTTCTTT. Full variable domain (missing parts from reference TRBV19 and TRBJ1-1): DGGITQSPKYLFRKEGQNVTLSCEQNLNHDAMYWYRQDPGQGLRLIYYSQIVNDFQKGDIAEGYSVSREKKESFPLTVTSAQKNPTAFYLCASSMGFTEAFFGQGTRLTVV.

CDR3 amino acids: CASRGTANTEAFF. The CDR3 nucleotides read TGTGCCAGTCGAGGGACAGCGAACACTGAAGCTTTCTTT. The chain couples TRBV19 to TRBJ1-1, with 7 bases aligning to TRBD1. This CDR3 is 13 amino acids long. V lost 8 bases, J lost 1 base, and 4 bases stayed unmatched. Per the germline V gene, CDR1 is LNHDA and CDR2 is SQIVND (reference sequence).

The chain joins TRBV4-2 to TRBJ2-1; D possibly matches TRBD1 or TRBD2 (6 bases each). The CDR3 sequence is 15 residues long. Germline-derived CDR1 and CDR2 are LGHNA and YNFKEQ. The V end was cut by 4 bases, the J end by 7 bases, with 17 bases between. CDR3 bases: TGTGCCAGCAGCCTTACGGGGGCCGAGATAAATGAGCAGTTCTTC. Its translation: CASSLTGAEINEQFF.

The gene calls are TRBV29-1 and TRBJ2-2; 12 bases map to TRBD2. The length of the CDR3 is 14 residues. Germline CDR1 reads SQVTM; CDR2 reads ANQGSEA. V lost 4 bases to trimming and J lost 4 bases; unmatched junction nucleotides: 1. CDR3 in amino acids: CSVAGLAGTGELFF. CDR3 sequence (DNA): TGCAGCGTTGCGGGACTAGCGGGCACCGGGGAGCTGTTTTTT.

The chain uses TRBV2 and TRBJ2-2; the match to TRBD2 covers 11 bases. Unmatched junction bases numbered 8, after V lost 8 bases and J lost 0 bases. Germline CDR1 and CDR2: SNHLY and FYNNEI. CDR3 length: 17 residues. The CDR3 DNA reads TGTGCCAGCGGCTTTTGGACTAGCGGGTCGAACACCGGGGAGCTGTTTTTT. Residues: CASGFWTSGSNTGELFF.

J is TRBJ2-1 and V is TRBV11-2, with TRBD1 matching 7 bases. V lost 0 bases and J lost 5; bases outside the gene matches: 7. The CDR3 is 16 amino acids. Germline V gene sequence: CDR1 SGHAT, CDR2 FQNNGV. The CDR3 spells CASSLDGSGGHNEQFF. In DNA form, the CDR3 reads TGTGCCAGCAGCTTAGATGGTTCAGGGGGACACAATGAGCAGTTCTTC.

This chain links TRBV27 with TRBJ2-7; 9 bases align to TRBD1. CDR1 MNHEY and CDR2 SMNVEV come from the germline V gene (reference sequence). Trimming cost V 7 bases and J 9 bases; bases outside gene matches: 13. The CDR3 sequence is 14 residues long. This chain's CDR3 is CASTVTGGSRRQYF. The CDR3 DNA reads TGTGCCAGCACCGTTACAGGGGGCAGTCGAAGGCAGTACTTC.

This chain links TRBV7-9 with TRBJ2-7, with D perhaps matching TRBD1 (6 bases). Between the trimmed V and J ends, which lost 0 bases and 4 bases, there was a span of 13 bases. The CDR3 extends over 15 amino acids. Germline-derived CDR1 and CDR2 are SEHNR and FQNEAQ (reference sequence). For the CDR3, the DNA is TGTGCCAGCAGCTTAGCGGGGGCCAGTTTTTACGAGCAGTACTTC. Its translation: CASSLAGASFYEQYF.

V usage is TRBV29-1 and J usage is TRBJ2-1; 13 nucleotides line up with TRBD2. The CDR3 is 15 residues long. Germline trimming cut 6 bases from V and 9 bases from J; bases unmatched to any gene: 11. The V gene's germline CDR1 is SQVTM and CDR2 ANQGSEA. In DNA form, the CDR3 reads TGCAGCGTCGCCGGGACTAGCGGGAAGTGGGTTGAGCAGTTCTTC. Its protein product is CSVAGTSGKWVEQFF.

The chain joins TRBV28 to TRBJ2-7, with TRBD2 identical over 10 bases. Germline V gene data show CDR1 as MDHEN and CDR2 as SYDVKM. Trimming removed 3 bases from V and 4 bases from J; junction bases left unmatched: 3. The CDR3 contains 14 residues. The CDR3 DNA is TGTGCCAGCAGTTTTGGGACTAGCGAGTACGAGCAGTACTTC. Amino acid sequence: CASSFGTSEYEQYF.

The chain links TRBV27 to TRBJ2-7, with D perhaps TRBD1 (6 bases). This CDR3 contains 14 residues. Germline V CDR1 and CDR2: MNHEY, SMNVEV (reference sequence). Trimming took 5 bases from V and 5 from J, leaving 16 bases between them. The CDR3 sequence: CASSDGTLWDEQYF. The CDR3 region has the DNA TGTGCCAGCAGTGACGGGACACTGTGGGACGAGCAGTACTTC.

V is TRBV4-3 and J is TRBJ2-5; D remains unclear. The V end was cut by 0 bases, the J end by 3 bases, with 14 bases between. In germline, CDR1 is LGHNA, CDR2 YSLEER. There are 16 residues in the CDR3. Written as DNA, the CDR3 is TGCGCCAGCAGCCAAGATCGAGGTGGTATAGAAGAGACCCAGTACTTC. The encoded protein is CASSQDRGGIEETQYF.

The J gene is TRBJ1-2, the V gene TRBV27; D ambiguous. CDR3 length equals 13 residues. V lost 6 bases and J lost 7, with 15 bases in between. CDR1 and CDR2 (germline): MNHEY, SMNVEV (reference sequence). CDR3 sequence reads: CASSPGRSSGYTF. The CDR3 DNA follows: TGTGCCAGCAGCCCGGGTCGGTCTTCTGGCTACACCTTC.

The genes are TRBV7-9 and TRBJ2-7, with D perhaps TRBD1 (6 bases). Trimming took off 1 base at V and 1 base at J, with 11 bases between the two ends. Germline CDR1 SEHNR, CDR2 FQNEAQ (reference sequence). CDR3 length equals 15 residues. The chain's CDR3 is CASSLGQELSYEQYF. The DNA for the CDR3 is TGTGCCAGCAGCTTAGGACAGGAGCTTTCCTACGAGCAGTACTTC.

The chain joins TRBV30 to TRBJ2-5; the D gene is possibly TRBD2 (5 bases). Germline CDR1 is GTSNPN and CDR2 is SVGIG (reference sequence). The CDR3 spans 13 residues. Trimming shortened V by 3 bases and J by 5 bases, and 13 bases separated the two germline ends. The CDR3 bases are TGTGCCTGGAGGCCCCGGGGATTGGAGACCCAGTACTTC. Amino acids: CAWRPRGLETQYF.